The TCR beta chain under discussion was sequenced for a study of identifying expanded T cells in peripheral blood. Findings and limits, study-wide: Approximately 1.2 clones differed between technical replicates, versus around 15 and 18 over time. Roughly two-week clone count variance significantly increased as total template count grew.

V was pared by 4 bases and J by 5 bases, with 10 bases between. The germline V gene has CDR1 SGHRS and CDR2 YFSETQ. The CDR3 covers 14 residues. Collection occurred without any documented infections or immune events in donors. This clone was observed a few times. The antigen remains undetermined. Here immunoSEQ multiplex PCR was the method, and the copy in TCRdb shows in-frame clones only, minus some. The repertoire consists of around 120,000 clones, with 75% to 90% occurring once and the leading ten covering 3.3%. The sample comprised blood. The receptor's source is a person aged 18 to 70 in good health. This chain uses TRBV5-1 with TRBJ1-6; no clear D. CDR3 in DNA: TGCGCCAGCAGCCAGCAGATTGATAATTCACCCCTCCACTTT. Protein sequence: CASSQQIDNSPLHF.